One and the same sample provided the 30 T cell receptor beta chains below, sequenced in a study of CD8+CD57+ T cells in acquired aplastic anemia. For CDR3 and TCR beta VDJ profiling, genomic DNA was the template used. TCRdb processed the reads anew with MiXCR; each CDR3 protein has one entry. This sample carries under 200,000 distinct CDR3 sequences, under 70% of them seen once, and the ten largest clones take 46%. Sequenced input: sorted CD4+, CD8+, or CD8+CD57+ T cells (not recorded which) from PBMCs. Source of these receptors: a human donor with severe aplastic anemia or a healthy control (not recorded which).

V and J are TRBV12-3 or TRBV12-4 and TRBJ1-2; D unresolved. Between the trimmed V and J ends, which lost 5 bases and 7 bases, there was a span of 14 bases. This CDR3 is built from 13 residues. DNA of the CDR3: TGTGCCAGCAGTCCCGGAGTTTTCCTTGGCTACACCTTC. It is translated as CASSPGVFLGYTF.

This chain connects TRBV20-1 to TRBJ2-1; 14 nucleotides align to TRBD2. Trimming took 6 bases from V and 11 from J; bases not matched to a gene: 9. CDR1 is DFQATT, CDR2 SNEGSKA, per germline (reference sequence). This CDR3 region has 14 residues. The CDR3 DNA is TGCAGTGCAGCCCGGACTAGCGGGAGGAATAAGCAGTTCTTC. This codes for CSAARTSGRNKQFF.

The rearrangement uses TRBV7-3 and TRBJ1-2; 9 nucleotides agree with TRBD1. The CDR3 runs 15 residues. Germline lookup yields CDR1 SGHTA and CDR2 FQGTGA. Trimming cost V 5 bases and J 8 bases; bases outside gene matches: 12. CDR3 region: CASSLKADRGRGYTF. CDR3 coding DNA: TGTGCCAGCAGCCTTAAAGCGGACAGGGGAAGGGGCTACACCTTC.

This clonotype was found many times. The chain joins TRBV5-1 to TRBJ2-3; tentative D call: TRBD2 (6 bases). This CDR3 has 15 residues. Per germline, CDR1 SGHRS and CDR2 YFSETQ. Between the trimmed V and J ends, which lost 1 base and 2 bases, there was a span of 11 bases. CDR3 in amino acids: CASSLHGGVTDTQYF. DNA for the CDR3: TGCGCCAGCAGCTTGCACGGCGGGGTCACAGATACGCAGTATTTT.

This clonotype was seen a handful of times. A much larger clone lies a single base off, so this may be a read error. J is TRBJ2-7 and V is TRBV5-4; tentative D call: TRBD1 (6 bases). V was trimmed by 0 bases and J by 3 bases, leaving 7 bases between them. Germline V gene lookup returns CDR1 SGHNT and CDR2 YYREEE (reference sequence). The CDR3 spans 13 residues. CDR3 DNA: TGTGCCAGCAGCTTGGGACAGGTCTACGAGCAGTACTTC. Translated, it gives CASSLGQVYEQYF.

This clonotype was seen at least ten times. The chain carries TRBV5-8 and TRBJ2-3; unclear D gene. Germline V CDR1 and CDR2: SGHTS, YDEGEE. V was trimmed by 4 bases and J by 0 bases, leaving 12 bases between them. The CDR3 length is 15 residues. CDR3 DNA: TGTGCCAGCAGCCCCCCGGTGGATAGCACAGATACGCAGTATTTT. Protein sequence: CASSPPVDSTDTQYF.

This clonotype was counted at least ten times. V and J are TRBV6-5 and TRBJ1-1; 8 nucleotides align to TRBD1. Germline V gene sequence: CDR1 MNHEY, CDR2 SVGAGI. This CDR3 is built from 15 residues. The trim removed 5 bases at V and 0 bases at J, leaving 5 bases unmatched. CDR3 in DNA: TGTGCCAGCAGTACAGACAGGGGACTGAACACTGAAGCTTTCTTT. Protein sequence: CASSTDRGLNTEAFF.

This chain joins TRBV24-1 and TRBJ2-3, with TRBD2 identical over 12 bases. CDR3 length: 14 amino acids. J gave up 4 bases and V 11 bases, and 6 bases lay outside the gene matches. Germline V gene sequence: CDR1 KGHDR, CDR2 SFDVKD. CDR3 region: CAIPTSGGSDTQYF. CDR3 in DNA: TGTGCCATTCCGACTAGCGGGGGCTCAGATACGCAGTATTTT.

As DNA, the CDR3 is TGTGCCACCAGCAGAGATGCCGGGACAGGACGTTATGGCTACACCTTC. Translating it yields CATSRDAGTGRYGYTF. J is TRBJ1-2 and V is TRBV15, with TRBD1 identical over 8 bases. V gave up 0 bases and J gave up 5 bases; unmatched junction bases: 8. Germline V gives CDR1 LNHNV, CDR2 YYDKDF (reference sequence). CDR3 length: 16 amino acids.

Points on this clonotype: The DNA is left out, because the CDR3 cannot be placed on it with certainty; the CDR3 is given as TCRdb lists it. V and J are TRBV7-2 and TRBJ2-5; the table's D call, TRBD1, has no DNA check behind it. Germline assignment: CDR1 SGHTA and CDR2 FQGNSA. The CDR3 length is 21 residues, termini included. The CDR3 here is CASSLTGKRDGYTFGSGTQYF.

The J gene is TRBJ1-6, the V gene TRBV7-9; 7 bases agree with TRBD1. The CDR3 consists of 14 residues. Per germline, CDR1 SEHNR and CDR2 FQNEAQ (reference sequence). With 7 bases clipped from V and 9 bases from J, the junction kept 9 bases outside the gene matches. The CDR3: CASTGGRDSSPLHF. CDR3 nucleotide sequence: TGTGCCAGCACCGGGGGGAGGGACAGTTCACCCCTCCACTTT.

This clonotype has ten or more counts. The CDR3 region is CASFEGPHQPQHF. In DNA form, the CDR3 reads TGTGCCAGCTTTGAGGGGCCCCATCAGCCCCAGCATTTT. The chain uses TRBV6-6 and TRBJ1-5; a weak D match, TRBD1 (5 bases). V dropped 8 bases and J dropped 5 bases, with 13 bases sitting between them. Germline V lookup: CDR1 MNHNY, CDR2 SVGAGI (reference sequence). The CDR3 totals 13 residues.

The rearrangement joins TRBV9 to TRBJ1-5; D call uncertain. This CDR3 contains 14 residues. Germline V CDR1 and CDR2: SGDLS, YYNGEE. V was cut by 0 bases and J by 3 bases, with 7 bases left in between. In DNA, the CDR3 is TGTGCCAGCAGCGTAGCGGGTCCCAATCAGCCCCAGCATTTT. As protein: CASSVAGPNQPQHF.

This clonotype was recorded once. The V call is TRBV4-1, the J call TRBJ1-2, with D uncertain. The V and J ends lost 1 base and 7 bases respectively, with 13 bases between them. The CDR3 is 14 residues long. Germline-derived CDR1 and CDR2 are MGHRA and YSYEKL. DNA for the CDR3: TGCGCCAGCAGCCAAGGAAGCAACGTTGGTGGCTACACCTTC. It yields the protein CASSQGSNVGGYTF.

This chain connects TRBV12-3 or TRBV12-4 to TRBJ2-7, with D uncertain. Trimming took off 6 bases at V and 0 bases at J, with 12 bases between the two ends. The CDR3 has 14 amino acids. CDR3 region: CASSYGRSSYEQYF. The DNA for the CDR3 is TGTGCCAGCAGCTATGGACGGTCCTCCTACGAGCAGTACTTC.

This clonotype was seen just once. The chain combines TRBV14 with TRBJ2-1, with D perhaps matching TRBD1 (7 bases). Trimming shortened V by 2 bases and J by 7 bases, and 12 bases separated the two germline ends. The CDR3 loop spans 14 amino acids. Germline lookup yields CDR1 SGHDN and CDR2 FVKESK. The CDR3 nucleotides read TGTGCCAGCAGCCAAATGACAGGGAGGAATGAGCAGTTCTTC. This sequence encodes CASSQMTGRNEQFF.

The J gene is TRBJ2-7, the V gene TRBV19; 9 bases agree with TRBD1. Unmatched junction bases numbered 4, after V lost 4 bases and J lost 3 bases. Germline-derived CDR1 and CDR2 are LNHDA and SQIVND (reference sequence). CDR3 size: 14 residues. CDR3 nucleotides: TGTGCCAGTAGTAGCGGACAGGGGCACTACGAGCAGTACTTC. Protein product: CASSSGQGHYEQYF.

Remarks on this clonotype: At one boundary the junction diverges from the germline segment, which might be a read error. The genes are TRBV24-1 and TRBJ2-7; 13 positions agree with TRBD2. Germline loops: CDR1 KGHDR, CDR2 SFDVKD. The CDR3 is 16 residues long. As DNA, the CDR3 is TGTGCCAGCAGTTTCGGGACTAGCGGGACTATCTACGAGCAGTACTTC. This gives the protein CASSFGTSGTIYEQYF.

DNA for the CDR3: TGTGCCTCCCTGACTAGCGGCTCCTACAATGAGCAGTTCTTC. Amino acids: CASLTSGSYNEQFF. V is TRBV30 and J is TRBJ2-1; TRBD2 agrees at 9 bases. Trimming cost V 7 bases and J 0 bases; bases outside gene matches: 4. The germline V gene encodes CDR1 GTSNPN and CDR2 SVGIG (reference sequence). CDR3 length: 14 residues.

The V and J genes are TRBV2 and TRBJ2-5; D unresolved. The CDR3 is 12 amino acids. The V and J ends lost 4 bases and 2 bases respectively, with 5 bases between them. CDR1 is SNHLY, CDR2 FYNNEI, per germline. In DNA, the CDR3 is TGTGCCAGCAGTGTAGGGCAAGAGACCCAGTACTTC. This codes for CASSVGQETQYF.

The chain has TRBV9 and TRBJ2-5; TRBD1 matches 8 bases. This CDR3 is 15 amino acids long. Unmatched junction bases numbered 8, after V lost 3 bases and J lost 4 bases. The germline CDR1 and CDR2 sequences are SGDLS and YYNGEE. The CDR3 DNA follows: TGTGCCAGCAGCGCACCAGACAGGGGACGAGAGACCCAGTACTTC. It translates to CASSAPDRGRETQYF.

This clonotype was counted only a few times. The CDR3 region is CASRRSGRAEGEQFF. The CDR3 coding sequence is TGTGCCAGCAGGAGAAGCGGGAGGGCCGAGGGTGAGCAGTTCTTC. The V gene is TRBV11-1, the J gene TRBJ2-1; TRBD2 agrees at 10 bases. In germline, CDR1 is SGHAT, CDR2 FQDESV (reference sequence). The CDR3 totals 15 residues. The trim removed 6 bases at V and 9 bases at J, leaving 11 bases unmatched.

This clonotype has a handful of counts. This chain uses TRBV7-8 with TRBJ2-2; possible D gene TRBD1, 5 bases. Trimming removed 3 bases at V and 4 bases at J, with 15 bases between. This CDR3 has 16 amino acids. In germline, CDR1 is SGHVS, CDR2 FQNEAQ. DNA of the CDR3: TGTGCCAGCAGCTTTCGAGTCCAGGGTAGCACCGGGGAGCTGTTTTTT. Amino acid sequence: CASSFRVQGSTGELFF.

The V call is TRBV14, the J call TRBJ2-7, with 8 bases identical to TRBD2. The V gene's germline CDR1 is SGHDN and CDR2 FVKESK. The V gene end was trimmed by 9 bases and the J gene end by 0 bases; junction bases not matched to a gene: 7. This CDR3 region has 14 residues. The CDR3 spells CASRSGGSSYEQYF. As DNA, the CDR3 is TGTGCCAGTAGAAGCGGGGGAAGCTCCTACGAGCAGTACTTC.

For this clonotype: Germline is not matched at one junction end, which may reflect a read error. This rearrangement joins TRBV12-3 or TRBV12-4 to TRBJ1-2, with a weak D call TRBD1 (6 bases). This CDR3 region has 10 residues. CDR3 bases: TGTGCTAGCAGGGGCGACCGCTACACCTTC. Translating it yields CASRGDRYTF.

The chain carries TRBV7-2 and TRBJ2-2; 10 bases align to TRBD2. The CDR3 sequence is 16 residues long. The J segment lost 2 bases and the V segment lost 3 bases, leaving 3 bases of the junction unmatched. Germline CDR1 reads SGHTA; CDR2 reads FQGNSA. The CDR3 DNA follows: TGTGCCAGCAGCTTCGGGACTAGCGCTAACACCGGGGAGCTGTTTTTT. The encoded protein is CASSFGTSANTGELFF.

This chain joins TRBV19 and TRBJ1-2; D gene ambiguous. The V and J ends lost 9 bases and 8 bases respectively, with 16 bases between them. The CDR3 is made up of 12 amino acids. In germline, CDR1 is LNHDA, CDR2 SQIVND (reference sequence). The CDR3 sequence: CASHNVDHGYTF. The CDR3 region has the DNA TGTGCCAGCCACAACGTTGACCACGGCTACACCTTC.

This clonotype was counted between two and nine times. The chain joins TRBV7-3 to TRBJ1-6; no clear D gene. Looked up from germline, CDR1 is SGHTA and CDR2 is FQGTGA. Trimming took off 4 bases at V and 10 bases at J, with 11 bases between the two ends. The length of the CDR3 is 13 residues. The CDR3 nucleotides are TGTGCCAGCAGCTCGAGTTGGAAATCACCCCTCCACTTT. It yields the protein CASSSSWKSPLHF.

The genes are TRBV10-3 and TRBJ2-2; D remains ambiguous. This CDR3 region has 16 residues. Between the trimmed V and J ends, which lost 3 bases and 0 bases, there was a span of 11 bases. Germline V lookup: CDR1 ENHRY, CDR2 SYGVKD. The CDR3 is CAISEITKANTGELFF. In DNA form, the CDR3 reads TGTGCCATCAGTGAAATAACAAAGGCGAACACCGGGGAGCTGTTTTTT.

The V and J genes are TRBV19 and TRBJ2-7; the D is unclear. CDR1 is LNHDA and CDR2 is SQIVND in the germline V gene (reference sequence). Trimming pared 5 bases from V and 3 bases from J, leaving 11 bases between. There are 13 residues in the CDR3. The DNA of the CDR3 is TGTGCCAGTAGTTTTGGCAGCCACTACGAGCAGTACTTC. This sequence encodes CASSFGSHYEQYF.